This TCR beta chain is from a study of cytomegalovirus exposure and HLA in healthy donors. Broader study findings: It was taken for granted in presence/absence analyses that sequencing depth across donors was roughly uniform.

Researchers ran the PCR with 60 Vbeta and 13 Jbeta primers. Sequencing was performed with immunoSEQ multiplex PCR; in TCRdb, only in-frame clones are kept and a portion is missing. The table has roughly 93,000 clones, about four fifths seen once. On this clone itself: The antigen remains unidentified.

There are 13 residues in the CDR3. CDR1 and CDR2 from the germline V gene are MNHNS and SASEGT. V gave up 3 bases and J gave up 10 bases; unmatched junction bases: 4. The TCR originated in a human donor in good health. The specimen was PBMCs. The chain employs TRBV6-1 and TRBJ1-4, with TRBD1 matching 8 bases. The CDR3 DNA follows: TGTGCCAGCAGTGACAGGGGGCGGATAAAACTGTTTTTT. Its protein product is CASSDRGRIKLFF.